These 30 T cell receptor beta chains share one sample of origin, sequenced in a study of identical twins' blood T cells. Each CDR3 protein is one row after TCRdb ran MiXCR on the 5' RACE reads. The sample holds 350,000 to 400,000 distinct CDR3 sequences, approximately 30% seen once. Sequencing was done on a sample of PBMCs. Source of these receptors: a woman aged 18 to 49 in good health.

This rearrangement joins TRBV7-9 to TRBJ1-2, with unresolved D. The CDR3 has 15 residues. The germline CDR1 and CDR2 sequences are SEHNR and FQNEAQ (reference sequence). V lost 3 bases to trimming and J lost 1 base, with 12 bases between them. The CDR3 DNA reads as TGTGCCAGCAGCTTTCGGGCGGATTTTAACTATGGCTACACCTTC. This encodes CASSFRADFNYGYTF.

The chain links TRBV5-1 to TRBJ1-2; a possible D gene is TRBD1 (6 bases). V lost 1 base and J lost 6, with 22 bases in between. Germline lookup yields CDR1 SGHRS and CDR2 YFSETQ. The CDR3 is 17 amino acids. This CDR3 reads CASSLFPGQESENGYTF. DNA for the CDR3: TGCGCCAGCAGCTTGTTCCCGGGACAAGAGAGCGAAAATGGCTACACCTTC.

This chain joins TRBV9 and TRBJ2-7; D perhaps matches TRBD1 (5 bases). This CDR3 has 15 amino acids. Between the trimmed V and J ends, which lost 4 bases and 0 bases, there was a span of 14 bases. The germline V gene has CDR1 SGDLS and CDR2 YYNGEE. As DNA, the CDR3 is TGTGCCAGCAGCTTGAAAGGACACGACTCCTACGAGCAGTACTTC. It translates to CASSLKGHDSYEQYF.

This chain joins TRBV19 and TRBJ2-1, with TRBD2 matching 7 bases. The junction had 2 bases not matched to a gene; V was cut back by 1 base and J by 2 bases. CDR1 is LNHDA, CDR2 SQIVND, per germline (reference sequence). This CDR3 is 15 amino acids long. CDR3 loop: CASSIGGSTYNEQFF. In DNA, the CDR3 is TGTGCCAGTAGTATAGGCGGGAGCACCTACAATGAGCAGTTCTTC.

Note on this clonotype: The junction differs from germline at one of its ends, possibly a read error. The genes are TRBV6-6 and TRBJ2-1, with D tentatively TRBD2 (5 bases). The CDR3 loop spans 13 amino acids. The germline V gene has CDR1 MNHNY and CDR2 SVGAGI (reference sequence). Here the CDR3 DNA reads TGTGCCAGCATACTAGTGTCCTACAGTGAGCAGTTCTTC. The encoded protein is CASILVSYSEQFF.

The chain's CDR3 is CASSSGARANYGYTF. The CDR3 DNA sequence: TGTGCCAGCAGCTCCGGAGCGCGAGCTAACTATGGCTACACCTTC. The chain links TRBV7-9 to TRBJ1-2; D gene uncertain. Trimming cost V 4 bases and J 0 bases, with 12 bases left between them. The length of the CDR3 is 15 residues. From germline, CDR1 is SEHNR and CDR2 FQNEAQ (reference sequence).

The V call is TRBV18, the J call TRBJ1-2; D gene ambiguous. The CDR3 extends over 13 amino acids. CDR1 and CDR2 (germline): KGHSH, LQKENI. V was shortened by 3 bases and J by 0 bases, with 5 bases between the two germline ends. The chain's CDR3 is CASSPAPNYGYTF. The CDR3 DNA reads TGTGCCAGCTCACCCGCCCCTAACTATGGCTACACCTTC.

There are many counts of this clonotype. This rearrangement joins TRBV14 to TRBJ1-1, with D unclear. CDR1 is SGHDN, CDR2 FVKESK, per germline. This CDR3 comprises 15 residues. V lost 2 bases to trimming and J lost 1 base, with 11 bases between them. The DNA of the CDR3 is TGTGCCAGCAGCCAACCGTTAGAGTCGAACACTGAAGCTTTCTTT. Its translation: CASSQPLESNTEAFF.

The chain uses TRBV7-2 and TRBJ1-1; the D is unclear. The CDR3 runs 13 residues. Trimming pared 2 bases from V and 8 bases from J, leaving 12 bases between. The germline V gene encodes CDR1 SGHTA and CDR2 FQGNSA. The CDR3 here is CASSLMPGREAFF. DNA for the CDR3: TGTGCCAGCAGCTTAATGCCGGGTAGGGAAGCTTTCTTT.

The V gene is TRBV6-2 or TRBV6-3, the J gene TRBJ2-1; D remains unclear. The CDR3 consists of 11 residues. Germline CDR1 MNHEY, CDR2 SVGEGT. Between the trimmed V and J ends, which lost 1 base and 9 bases, there was a span of 4 bases. The CDR3 reads CASSYLLEQFF. The CDR3 DNA is TGTGCCAGCAGTTACTTGCTTGAGCAGTTCTTC.

The V and J genes are TRBV3-1 and TRBJ1-4; D not certain. The V gene lost 2 bases and the J gene lost 8 bases, with 15 bases spanning the gap. Germline CDR1 LGHDT, CDR2 YNNKEL (reference sequence). This CDR3 comprises 15 residues. For the CDR3, the DNA is TGTGCCAGCAGCCAATTTGGCTCCTCGGGGGAAAAACTGTTTTTT. This encodes CASSQFGSSGEKLFF. The full variable domain, its missing parts supplied by reference TRBV3-1 and TRBJ1-4, is DTAVSQTPKYLVTQMGNDKSIKCEQNLGHDTMYWYKQDSKKFLKIMFSYNNKELIINETVPNRFSPKSPDKAHLNLHINSLELGDSAVYFCASSQFGSSGEKLFFGSGTQLSVL.

A note on this clonotype: Mismatch with germline at one junction end may stem from a read error. The V and J genes are TRBV5-6 and TRBJ1-2; D is unclear. There are 13 residues in the CDR3. The germline V gene encodes CDR1 SGHDT and CDR2 YYEEEE. The CDR3 spells CVSSASGNYGYTF. The CDR3 DNA sequence: TGTGTCAGCAGCGCATCCGGGAACTATGGCTACACCTTC.

The sample holds a few counts of this clonotype. The CDR3 is CASSSGTGNYNEQFF. CDR3 in DNA: TGTGCCAGCAGTTCCGGGACAGGGAACTACAATGAGCAGTTCTTC. This chain links TRBV6-6 with TRBJ2-1, with 9 bases matching TRBD1. The CDR3 is made up of 15 amino acids. V lost 4 bases and J lost 3; bases outside the gene matches: 4. CDR1 and CDR2 from the germline V gene are MNHNY and SVGAGI (reference sequence).

This clonotype has more than one count but fewer than ten. The rearrangement joins TRBV29-1 to TRBJ1-1, with a weak D call TRBD1 (6 bases). V lost 4 bases and J 8 bases, leaving 20 bases between the germline ends. Germline loops: CDR1 SQVTM, CDR2 ANQGSEA. The CDR3 is made up of 14 amino acids. CDR3 in amino acids: CSVVGGLAGEEAFF. The CDR3 coding sequence is TGCAGCGTTGTAGGGGGTTTGGCGGGCGAGGAAGCTTTCTTT.

Remarks on this clonotype: An end of the junction does not agree with germline; a read error may underlie this. The chain joins TRBV11-2 to TRBJ2-7; D is ambiguous. The CDR3 sequence is 13 residues long. Germline CDR1 reads SGHAT; CDR2 reads FQNNGV. Written as DNA, the CDR3 is TGTGCCAGCAGCTTATACCCCAATTACGGGCAGTACTTC. Translation gives CASSLYPNYGQYF.

CDR3 in amino acids: CASSRGRTFYGYTF. The DNA of the CDR3 is TGTGCCAGCAGCAGGGGACGCACATTCTATGGCTACACCTTC. The chain carries TRBV21-1 and TRBJ1-2; TRBD1 is taken as the D call from the table, unchecked against the DNA. TRBV21-1 has pseudogene status. This CDR3 is 14 amino acids long.

V is TRBV5-1 and J is TRBJ2-2; perhaps TRBD1 as D (6 bases). Germline CDR1 is SGHRS and CDR2 is YFSETQ. The CDR3 sequence is 14 residues long. V shed 2 bases and J shed 5 bases, with 10 bases lying between them. The CDR3 coding sequence is TGCGCCAGCAGCTTACAGGGAATAACCGGGGAGCTGTTTTTT. This sequence encodes CASSLQGITGELFF.

This clonotype was seen a handful of times. The chain combines TRBV3-1 with TRBJ1-1; D is possibly TRBD1 (5 bases). Germline V CDR1 and CDR2: LGHDT, YNNKEL (reference sequence). V shed 3 bases and J shed 3 bases, with 14 bases lying between them. CDR3 length: 15 residues. Here the CDR3 reads CASSHSTRGHTEAFF. DNA for the CDR3: TGTGCCAGCAGCCATTCAACACGGGGACACACTGAAGCTTTCTTT.

This clonotype has ten or more counts. J is TRBJ2-5 and V is TRBV7-9; a possible D gene is TRBD2 (6 bases). CDR3 length: 14 residues. Germline CDR1 SEHNR, CDR2 FQNEAQ (reference sequence). V lost 1 base and J lost 2, with 8 bases in between. In DNA form, the CDR3 reads TGTGCCAGCAGCTTAGGTGGGGGGCAAGAGACCCAGTACTTC. Translation gives CASSLGGGQETQYF.

This clonotype was observed a few times. This chain uses TRBV12-3 or TRBV12-4 with TRBJ1-1, with D perhaps TRBD1 (5 bases). V lost 5 bases to trimming and J lost 4 bases, with 14 bases between them. This CDR3 comprises 14 residues. The CDR3 bases are TGTGCCAGCAGTCCGGCGGGGGAGGCCACTGAAGCTTTCTTT. It specifies CASSPAGEATEAFF.

Concerning this clonotype: A much larger clone is a single base away; this may be a read error. The rearrangement links TRBV3-1 to TRBJ1-1; D is unresolved. Germline V CDR1 and CDR2: LGHDT, YNNKEL (reference sequence). The CDR3 is 14 amino acids. Between the trimmed V and J ends, which lost 1 base and 1 base, there was a span of 7 bases. CDR3 bases: TGTGCCAGCAGCCAAGTACAGCCGAACACTGAAGCTTTCTTT. Its translation: CASSQVQPNTEAFF.

V and J are TRBV12-3 or TRBV12-4 and TRBJ1-3, with D maybe TRBD1 (6 bases). The CDR3 loop spans 13 amino acids. V shed 11 bases and J shed 0 bases, with 11 bases lying between them. CDR3: CAGQDSSGNTIYF. The CDR3 bases are TGTGCCGGCCAGGACAGCTCTGGAAACACCATATATTTT.

The chain recombines TRBV10-3 with TRBJ2-3, with 8 bases matching TRBD2. This CDR3 is built from 16 residues. The germline gives CDR1 ENHRY, CDR2 SYGVKD. V was clipped by 6 bases and J by 2 bases; unmatched bases: 10. In DNA, the CDR3 is TGTGCCATCAGGAATAGCGGGGTGTTCTCCACAGATACGCAGTATTTT. Translating it yields CAIRNSGVFSTDTQYF.

This clonotype was found a few times. The J gene is TRBJ1-2, the V gene TRBV7-2; tentatively, D is TRBD1 (5 bases). The CDR3 totals 16 residues. Germline CDR1 is SGHTA and CDR2 is FQGNSA. Trimming cost V 2 bases and J 1 base, with 14 bases left between them. CDR3 nucleotide sequence: TGTGCCAGCAGCTTAATCAACAGGAGACTTAACTATGGCTACACCTTC. This sequence encodes CASSLINRRLNYGYTF. The whole variable domain, remainder taken from reference TRBV7-2 and TRBJ1-2, is GAGVSQSPSNKVTEKGKDVELRCDPISGHTALYWYRQSLGQGLEFLIYFQGNSAPDKSGLPSDRFSAERTGGSVSTLTIQRTQQEDSAVYLCASSLINRRLNYGYTFGSGTRLTVV.

The table lists this clonotype with many counts. CDR3 sequence (DNA): TGTGCCATCAGAGAGGGTACGACAGTACGCTATGGCTACACCTTC. It is translated as CAIREGTTVRYGYTF. The V gene is TRBV10-3, the J gene TRBJ1-2, with a weak D call TRBD1 (5 bases). Germline assignment: CDR1 ENHRY and CDR2 SYGVKD. The V end lost 6 bases, the J end lost 4 bases, and 18 bases lay between the germline ends. The CDR3 totals 15 residues.

Ten or more counts support this clonotype. The chain uses TRBV14 and TRBJ2-2, with D perhaps matching TRBD2 (5 bases). The CDR3 sequence is 15 residues long. The germline V and J ends were trimmed by 4 bases and 0 bases, with 9 bases remaining between them. The germline V gene has CDR1 SGHDN and CDR2 FVKESK. DNA for the CDR3: TGTGCCAGCAGCCCGGGATTCCCGAACACCGGGGAGCTGTTTTTT. It is translated as CASSPGFPNTGELFF.

This clonotype occurred a few times. This chain connects TRBV5-1 to TRBJ2-3; D perhaps matches TRBD2 (6 bases). Germline-derived CDR1 and CDR2 are SGHRS and YFSETQ. Trimming shortened V by 4 bases and J by 1 base, and 13 bases separated the two germline ends. CDR3 length equals 15 residues. The CDR3 is CASSPIADRTDTQYF. In DNA form, the CDR3 reads TGCGCCAGCAGCCCCATAGCGGACCGCACAGATACGCAGTATTTT.

This rearrangement joins TRBV5-6 to TRBJ2-1, with D maybe TRBD2 (5 bases). V lost 2 bases, J lost 9 bases, and 9 bases lay in between. CDR1 is SGHDT, CDR2 YYEEEE, per germline. The CDR3 sequence is 12 residues long. Written as DNA, the CDR3 is TGTGCCAGCAGCTTCGGGGAAACTGAGCAGTTCTTC. Encoded protein: CASSFGETEQFF.

This CDR3 reads CASSRARTGESYTEAFF. In DNA form, the CDR3 reads TGCGCCAGCAGCAGAGCGCGGACAGGGGAATCTTACACTGAAGCTTTCTTT. The V and J genes are TRBV5-1 and TRBJ1-1; TRBD1 matches at 9 bases. The CDR3 length is 17 residues. Germline loops: CDR1 SGHRS, CDR2 YFSETQ. J lost 3 bases, V lost 4 bases, and 13 bases had no gene match. The whole variable domain, filled in from reference TRBV5-1 and TRBJ1-1, reads KAGVTQTPRYLIKTRGQQVTLSCSPISGHRSVSWYQQTPGQGLQFLFEYFSETQRNKGNFPGRFSGRQFSNSRSEMNVSTLELGDSALYLCASSRARTGESYTEAFFGQGTRLTVV.

The chain carries TRBV27 and TRBJ2-3; D not certain. The CDR3 loop spans 14 amino acids. V was clipped by 3 bases and J by 0 bases, with 7 bases between them. The germline V gene encodes CDR1 MNHEY and CDR2 SMNVEV (reference sequence). The CDR3 reads CASSFFGSTDTQYF. CDR3 sequence (DNA): TGTGCCAGCAGTTTTTTTGGGAGCACAGATACGCAGTATTTT.